This TCR beta chain appears in the sequencing data of a study of blood T cells in healthy people across ages. Using a J-beta primer mix together with a sample-barcoded 5' primer, a second PCR was run for about 7 to 12 cycles. A template-switch adaptor that had 12 random nucleotides put a tag on each cDNA molecule. TCRdb analysed the 5' RACE reads with MiXCR anew, one entry per CDR3 protein. The repertoire has around 870,000 distinct CDR3 sequences, more than 25% of them found once; the top ten carry approximately 15%. The germline gives CDR1 LGHDT, CDR2 YNNKEL (reference sequence). This CDR3 spans 15 amino acids. V shed 4 bases and J 4 bases; nucleotides not matched to a gene: 9.

The chain employs TRBV3-1 and TRBJ1-1, with TRBD1 identical over 7 bases. The source material was blood. The sequence was obtained from a woman aged 80 or over in good health. The CDR3 protein is CASSLEGAYVTEAFF. CDR3 DNA sequence: TGTGCCAGCAGCCTGGAGGGGGCTTATGTCACTGAAGCTTTCTTT.